Given below is one T cell receptor (beta chain) in context. What it binds is not known. The investigators reverse transcribed all of the isolated RNA, so they sequenced expressed TCRB transcripts. Using immunoSEQ multiplex PCR, the repertoire was profiled, and TCRdb retains in-frame clones only, with some absent. Here the sample spans around 340,000 clones, 6.5% to 10% being singletons. The sample is drawn from a study of beta chain features in type 1 diabetes. Findings of the study overall: For type 1 diabetes patients, VDJ junctions showed fewer insertions and more deletions. An over-representation of cells with high TCR expression could result from cDNA sequencing.

The sample taken for sequencing was central memory CD4+ T cells from blood. The receptor was isolated from a young woman in good health.

DNA for the CDR3: TGTGCCAGCAGCTTAACGCCCAGTTCAGAGACCCAGTACTTC. Residues: CASSLTPSSETQYF. The chain recombines TRBV7-3 with TRBJ2-5, with D uncertain. The CDR3 extends over 14 amino acids. V was cut by 0 bases and J by 4 bases, with 9 bases left in between. CDR1 is SGHTA and CDR2 is FQGTGA in the germline V gene.